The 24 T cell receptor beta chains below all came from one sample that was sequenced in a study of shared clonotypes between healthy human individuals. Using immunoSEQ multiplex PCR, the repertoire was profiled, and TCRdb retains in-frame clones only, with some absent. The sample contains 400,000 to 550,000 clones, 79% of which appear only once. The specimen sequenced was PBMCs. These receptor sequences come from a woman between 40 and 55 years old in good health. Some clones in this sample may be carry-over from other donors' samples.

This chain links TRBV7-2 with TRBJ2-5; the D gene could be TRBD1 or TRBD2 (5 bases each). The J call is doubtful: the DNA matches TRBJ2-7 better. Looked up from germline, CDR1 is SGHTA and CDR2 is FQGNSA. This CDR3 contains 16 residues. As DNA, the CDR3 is TGTGCCAGCAGCTTAGTCGGGGCCCCCGGGTCCTACGAGCAGTACTTC. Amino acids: CASSLVGAPGSYEQYF.

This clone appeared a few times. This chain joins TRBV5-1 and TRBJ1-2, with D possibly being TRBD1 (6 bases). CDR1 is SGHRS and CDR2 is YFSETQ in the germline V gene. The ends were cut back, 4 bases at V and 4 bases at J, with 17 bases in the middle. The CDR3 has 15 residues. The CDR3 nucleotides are TGCGCCAGCAGCGATTTTGGGGGGCAGAGCTATGGCTACACCTTC. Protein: CASSDFGGQSYGYTF.

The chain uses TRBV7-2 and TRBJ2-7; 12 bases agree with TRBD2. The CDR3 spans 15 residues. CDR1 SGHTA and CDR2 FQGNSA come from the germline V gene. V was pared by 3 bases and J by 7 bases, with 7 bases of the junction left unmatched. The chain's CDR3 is CASSLRLAGDGEQYF. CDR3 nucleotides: TGTGCCAGCAGCTTGCGACTAGCGGGAGACGGAGAGCAGTACTTC.

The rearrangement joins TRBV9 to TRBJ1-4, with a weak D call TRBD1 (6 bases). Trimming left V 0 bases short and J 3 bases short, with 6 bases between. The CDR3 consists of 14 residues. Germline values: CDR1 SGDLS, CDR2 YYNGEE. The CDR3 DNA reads TGTGCCAGCAGCGTAGGGACAGCTAATGAAAAACTGTTTTTT. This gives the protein CASSVGTANEKLFF.

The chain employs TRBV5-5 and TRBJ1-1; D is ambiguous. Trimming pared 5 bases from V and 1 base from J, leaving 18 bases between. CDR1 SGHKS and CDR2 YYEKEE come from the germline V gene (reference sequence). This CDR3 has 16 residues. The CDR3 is CASSSRPSGENTEAFF. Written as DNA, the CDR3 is TGTGCCAGCAGTTCTCGACCCAGCGGGGAGAACACTGAAGCTTTCTTT.

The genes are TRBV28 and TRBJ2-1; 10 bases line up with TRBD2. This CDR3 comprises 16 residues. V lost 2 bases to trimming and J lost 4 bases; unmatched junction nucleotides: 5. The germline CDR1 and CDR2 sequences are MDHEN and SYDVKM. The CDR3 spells CASSLGAGGQYNEQFF. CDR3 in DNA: TGTGCCAGCAGTTTAGGAGCGGGAGGGCAGTACAATGAGCAGTTCTTC.

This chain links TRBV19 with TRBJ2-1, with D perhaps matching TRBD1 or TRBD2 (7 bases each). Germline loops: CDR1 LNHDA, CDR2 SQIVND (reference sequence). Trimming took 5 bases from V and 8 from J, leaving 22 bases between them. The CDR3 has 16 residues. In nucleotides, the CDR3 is TGTGCCAGTAGTGCACACAGGGGAGGGTTTGATTATGAGCAGTTCTTC. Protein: CASSAHRGGFDYEQFF. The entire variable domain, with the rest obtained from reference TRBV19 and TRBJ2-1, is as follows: DGGITQSPKYLFRKEGQNVTLSCEQNLNHDAMYWYRQDPGQGLRLIYYSQIVNDFQKGDIAEGYSVSREKKESFPLTVTSAQKNPTAFYLCASSAHRGGFDYEQFFGPGTRLTVL.

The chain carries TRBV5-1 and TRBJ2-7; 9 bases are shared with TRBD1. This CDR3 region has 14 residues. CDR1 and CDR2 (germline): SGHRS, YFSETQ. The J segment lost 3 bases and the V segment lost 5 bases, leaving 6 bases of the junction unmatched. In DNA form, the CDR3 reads TGCGCCAGCAGGGGGACAGGGTCCCACTACGAGCAGTACTTC. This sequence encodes CASRGTGSHYEQYF.

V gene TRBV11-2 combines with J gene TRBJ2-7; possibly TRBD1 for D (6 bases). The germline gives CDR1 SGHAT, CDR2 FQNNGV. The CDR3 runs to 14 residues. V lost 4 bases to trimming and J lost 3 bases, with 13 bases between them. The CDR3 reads CASSSNRDVYEQYF. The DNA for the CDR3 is TGTGCCAGCAGCTCCAACAGGGATGTCTACGAGCAGTACTTC.

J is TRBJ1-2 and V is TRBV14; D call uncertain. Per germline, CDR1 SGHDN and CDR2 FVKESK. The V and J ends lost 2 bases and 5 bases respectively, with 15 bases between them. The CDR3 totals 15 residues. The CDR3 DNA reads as TGTGCCAGCAGCCAATCTGTTGCCGGCCCTTATGGCTACACCTTC. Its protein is CASSQSVAGPYGYTF.

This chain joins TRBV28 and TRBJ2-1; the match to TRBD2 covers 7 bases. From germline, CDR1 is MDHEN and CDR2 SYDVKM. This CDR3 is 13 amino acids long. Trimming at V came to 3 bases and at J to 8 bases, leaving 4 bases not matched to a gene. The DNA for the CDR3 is TGTGCCAGCAGTTTTGGGACTAAAGATGAGCAGTTCTTC. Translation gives CASSFGTKDEQFF.

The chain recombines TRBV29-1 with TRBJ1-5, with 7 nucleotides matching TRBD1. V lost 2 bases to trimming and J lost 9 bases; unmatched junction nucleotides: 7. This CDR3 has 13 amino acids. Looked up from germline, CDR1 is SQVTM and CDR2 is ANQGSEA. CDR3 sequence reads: CSVETTGSGPQHF. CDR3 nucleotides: TGCAGCGTTGAAACGACAGGGAGTGGGCCCCAGCATTTT.

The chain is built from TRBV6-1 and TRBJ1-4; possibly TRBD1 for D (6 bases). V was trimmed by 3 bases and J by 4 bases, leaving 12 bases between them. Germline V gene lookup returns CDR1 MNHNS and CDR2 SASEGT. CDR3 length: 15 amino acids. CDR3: CASSEGAGNNEKLFF. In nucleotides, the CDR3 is TGTGCCAGCAGTGAGGGGGCTGGGAATAATGAAAAACTGTTTTTT.

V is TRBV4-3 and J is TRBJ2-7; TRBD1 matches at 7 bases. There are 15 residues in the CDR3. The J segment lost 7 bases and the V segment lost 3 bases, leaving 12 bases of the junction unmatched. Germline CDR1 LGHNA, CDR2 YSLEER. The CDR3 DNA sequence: TGCGCCAGCAGCCATCCCCCGACGACAGGGCCTGAGCAGTACTTC. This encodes CASSHPPTTGPEQYF.

The CDR3 DNA reads as TGTGCCAGCAGAAAAGGGGGCGAGCTGGTTGTAACCGGGGAGCTGTTTTTT. Its protein product is CASRKGGELVVTGELFF. The chain uses TRBV5-6 and TRBJ2-2, with TRBD1 matching over 7 bases. CDR3 length: 17 residues. Germline V gene lookup returns CDR1 SGHDT and CDR2 YYEEEE. Trimming took 5 bases from V and 5 from J; bases not matched to a gene: 15. Full variable domain (rest looked up from reference TRBV5-6 and TRBJ2-2): DAGVTQSPTHLIKTRGQQVTLRCSPKSGHDTVSWYQQALGQGPQFIFQYYEEEERQRGNFPDRFSGHQFPNYSSELNVNALLLGDSALYLCASRKGGELVVTGELFFGEGSRLTVL.

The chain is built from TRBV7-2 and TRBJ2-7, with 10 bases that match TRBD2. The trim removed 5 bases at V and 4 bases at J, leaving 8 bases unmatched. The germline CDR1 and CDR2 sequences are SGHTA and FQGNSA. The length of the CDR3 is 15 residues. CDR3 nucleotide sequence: TGTGCCAGCAGCAGAGGGGTAGCGGGAGGTTACGAGCAGTACTTC. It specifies CASSRGVAGGYEQYF.

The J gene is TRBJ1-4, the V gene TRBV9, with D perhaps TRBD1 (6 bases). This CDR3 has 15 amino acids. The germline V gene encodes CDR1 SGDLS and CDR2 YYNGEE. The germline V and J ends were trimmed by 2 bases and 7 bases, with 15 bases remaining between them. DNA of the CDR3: TGTGCCAGCAGCGTGGAGGGGGGACGAGGTGAAAAACTGTTTTTT. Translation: CASSVEGGRGEKLFF. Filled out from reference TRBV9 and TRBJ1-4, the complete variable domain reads DSGVTQTPKHLITATGQRVTLRCSPRSGDLSVYWYQQSLDQGLQFLIQYYNGEERAKGNILERFSAQQFPDLHSELNLSSLELGDSALYFCASSVEGGRGEKLFFGSGTQLSVL.

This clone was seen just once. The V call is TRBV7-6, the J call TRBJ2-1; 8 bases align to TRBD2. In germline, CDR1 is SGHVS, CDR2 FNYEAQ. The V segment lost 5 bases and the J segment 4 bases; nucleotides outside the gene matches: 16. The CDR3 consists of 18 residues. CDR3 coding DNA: TGTGCCAGCAGCCCAGTGACGGGAGGGACCCGGCCTTACAATGAGCAGTTCTTC. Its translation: CASSPVTGGTRPYNEQFF.

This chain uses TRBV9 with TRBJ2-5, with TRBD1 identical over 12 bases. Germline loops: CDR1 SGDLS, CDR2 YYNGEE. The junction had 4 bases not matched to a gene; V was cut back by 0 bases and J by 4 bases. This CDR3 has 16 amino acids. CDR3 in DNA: TGTGCCAGCAGCGTAGGGGGACAGGGGGCGTTAGAGACCCAGTACTTC. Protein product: CASSVGGQGALETQYF.

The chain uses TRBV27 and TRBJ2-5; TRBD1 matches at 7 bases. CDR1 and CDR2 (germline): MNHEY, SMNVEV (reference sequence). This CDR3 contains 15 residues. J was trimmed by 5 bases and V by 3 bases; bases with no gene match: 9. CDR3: CASSLGQLIGETQYF. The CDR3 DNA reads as TGTGCCAGCAGTTTGGGACAGCTTATAGGGGAGACCCAGTACTTC.

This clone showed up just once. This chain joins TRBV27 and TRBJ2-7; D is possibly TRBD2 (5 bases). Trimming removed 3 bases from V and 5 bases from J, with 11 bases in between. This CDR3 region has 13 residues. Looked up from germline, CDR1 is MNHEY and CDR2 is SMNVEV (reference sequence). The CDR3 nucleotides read TGTGCCAGCAGTTTCTCCGGAGGCAACGAGCAGTACTTC. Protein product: CASSFSGGNEQYF.

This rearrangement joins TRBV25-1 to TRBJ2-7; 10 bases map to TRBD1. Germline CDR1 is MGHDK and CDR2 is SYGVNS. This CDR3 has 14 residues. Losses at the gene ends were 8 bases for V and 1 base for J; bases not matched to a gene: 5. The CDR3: CASPRTGGSYEQYF. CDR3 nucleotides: TGTGCCAGCCCCCGGACAGGGGGATCCTACGAGCAGTACTTC.

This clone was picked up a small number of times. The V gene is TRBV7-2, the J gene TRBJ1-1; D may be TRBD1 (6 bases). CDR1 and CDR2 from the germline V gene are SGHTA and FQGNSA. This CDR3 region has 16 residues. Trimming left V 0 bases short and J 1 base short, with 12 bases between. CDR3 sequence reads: CASSLATGTKNTEAFF. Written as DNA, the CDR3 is TGTGCCAGCAGCTTAGCGACCGGGACAAAGAACACTGAAGCTTTCTTT. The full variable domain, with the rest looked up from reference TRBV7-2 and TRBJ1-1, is GAGVSQSPSNKVTEKGKDVELRCDPISGHTALYWYRQSLGQGLEFLIYFQGNSAPDKSGLPSDRFSAERTGGSVSTLTIQRTQQEDSAVYLCASSLATGTKNTEAFFGQGTRLTVV.

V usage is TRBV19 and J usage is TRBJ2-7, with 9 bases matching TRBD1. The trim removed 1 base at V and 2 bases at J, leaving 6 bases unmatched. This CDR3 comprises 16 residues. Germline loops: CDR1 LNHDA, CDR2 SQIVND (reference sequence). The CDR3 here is CASSIVPGTGTYEQYF. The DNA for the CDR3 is TGTGCCAGTAGTATAGTGCCGGGGACAGGGACCTACGAGCAGTACTTC.